Listed below are T cell receptor beta chains from one sample, sequenced in a study of siplizumab effects on memory and regulatory T cells. The assay was immunoSEQ multiplex PCR, and TCRdb's table has in-frame clones only and misses some. Of roughly 40,000 clones listed, around 89% are singletons. The sequenced material came from naive CD4+ T cells sorted from blood. These TCRs come from a human donor in good health. CDR3s include the opening cysteine and the closing phenylalanine or tryptophan. Each record gives: clone size, J gene, CDR3 length, D gene, V gene, CDR3 DNA, CDR3 protein. D genes are given only for firm matches. Clone size is given for some rows only: seen once, a few or many times, or a class if the clone is expanded.

>NA|TRBJ2-1|16|TRBD2|TRBV5-1
TGCGCCAGCAGCTTGGCACCGGGACTAGCGAGGAATGAGCAGTTCTTC
CASSLAPGLARNEQFF
>NA|TRBJ2-3|14|NA|TRBV7-2
TGTGCCAGCAGCGGCAGGACGAGCACAGATACGCAGTATTTT
CASSGRTSTDTQYF
>NA|TRBJ2-7|17|TRBD1|TRBV4-1
TGCGCCAGCAGCCGAGGAACCTTGGGACAGGGTGTCGCCGAGCAGTACTTC
CASSRGTLGQGVAEQYF
>NA|TRBJ1-6|14|TRBD1|TRBV27
TGTGCCAGCAGTCCAAGACAGGGTCACTCACCCCTCCACTTT
CASSPRQGHSPLHF
>NA|TRBJ2-7|13|NA|TRBV5-1
TGCGCCAGCAGGGAAACGGGAGCTTACGAGCAGTACTTC
CASRETGAYEQYF
>NA|TRBJ1-2|13|NA|TRBV7-9
TGTGCCAGCAGCCCGATTGGCGCGTATGGCTACACCTTC
CASSPIGAYGYTF
>NA|TRBJ1-3|15|NA|TRBV11-2
TGTGCCAGCAGCTTATCAGGGAAGGGCGGAAACACCATATATTTT
CASSLSGKGGNTIYF
>NA|TRBJ1-6|15|NA|TRBV5-5
TGTGCCAGCAGCTTGATCACGAGGGGGGATTCACCCCTCCACTTT
CASSLITRGDSPLHF
>NA|TRBJ1-6|15|NA|TRBV7-2
TGTGCCAGCAGCTTAAGGCGGGGGGGTAATTCACCCCTCCACTTT
CASSLRRGGNSPLHF
>NA|TRBJ2-2|15|NA|TRBV2
TGTGCCAGCAGTGATAGCGGATCGAACACCGGGGAGCTGTTTTTT
CASSDSGSNTGELFF
>NA|TRBJ2-5|13|NA|TRBV29-1
TGCAGCGTTGAGTACATAGGCCCGGAGACCCAGTACTTC
CSVEYIGPETQYF
>NA|TRBJ1-3|16|NA|TRBV7-6
TGTGCCAGCAGCTTAGGGCAGGGACTCTCTGGAAACACCATATATTTT
CASSLGQGLSGNTIYF
>once|TRBJ2-7|14|NA|TRBV4-2
TGTGCCAGCAGCCAAGAACAGAGGGGTTACGAGCAGTACTTC
CASSQEQRGYEQYF
>NA|TRBJ1-1|13|NA|TRBV18
TGTGCCAGCTCACCACAGGGGTACACTGAAGCTTTCTTT
CASSPQGYTEAFF
>once|TRBJ2-2|15|NA|TRBV2
TGTGCCAGCAGCGATACCGGGACTAACACCGGGGAGCTGTTTTTT
CASSDTGTNTGELFF
>NA|TRBJ1-1|15|TRBD1|TRBV6-5
TGTGCCAGCAGTCGGGACAGCGCAATGAACACTGAAGCTTTCTTT
CASSRDSAMNTEAFF
>NA|TRBJ1-1|14|NA|TRBV6-5
TGTGCCAGCAGACGGACAGTACGGAACACTGAAGCTTTCTTT
CASRRTVRNTEAFF
>NA|TRBJ2-3|16|TRBD2|TRBV9
TGTGCCAGCAGCATCCGCTCCGGACTAGCACCCGATACGCAGTATTTT
CASSIRSGLAPDTQYF
>NA|TRBJ2-7|14|NA|TRBV6-1
TGTGCCAGCAGTGAAAGGGCCACCACCTACGAGCAGTACTTC
CASSERATTYEQYF
>NA|TRBJ1-2|16|NA|TRBV5-6
TGTGCCAGCAGCGCGGATTCGGGACTGCGGAACTATGGCTACACCTTC
CASSADSGLRNYGYTF
>few|TRBJ1-1|15|NA|TRBV18
TGTGCCAGCTCACCGAAAGAATTCATGAACACTGAAGCTTTCTTT
CASSPKEFMNTEAFF
>once|TRBJ2-1|19|TRBD2|TRBV19
TGTGCCAGTAGCCCAGGACTAGCGGGAGGGCGAGGCTCCTACAATGAGCAGTTCTTC
CASSPGLAGGRGSYNEQFF